Listed here is a single T cell receptor beta chain. Its specificity is not known. The sample originates from a study of memory B cells and T cells in multiple sclerosis. Whole-study findings and limits: Shared clonotype counts depended on differing compartment clone-set sizes and were normalized.

The protocol was immunoSEQ multiplex PCR, while the TCRdb copy is restricted to in-frame clones and leaves out a portion. This sample has over 35,000 clones; more than 65% occur once, and the top ten carry more than 0.95%. After stimulus-free culture, autoproliferating CFSE-dim and non-proliferating CFSE-high T cells were sequenced separately. Pooled replicate wells came from about 5x10^7 CFSE-labeled PBMCs cultured 7 days without stimulus. The clonotype originates from a human donor with multiple sclerosis. The sample consisted of PBMCs from blood kept in culture.

The CDR3 here is CASSQTSRLLSTNNEQFF. As DNA, the CDR3 is TGTGCCAGCAGCCAAACCTCCCGACTCTTATCAACCAACAATGAGCAGTTCTTC. V usage is TRBV11-2 and J usage is TRBJ2-1; no clear D. The CDR3 has 18 residues. Between the trimmed V and J ends, which lost 5 bases and 5 bases, there was a span of 25 bases. From germline, CDR1 is SGHAT and CDR2 FQNNGV.